This T cell receptor beta chain was obtained from a study of T cell responses to AZD1222 COVID-19 vaccine. Study background: Second doses that came at about 4 or about 12 weeks were put together.

Some clones are missing from TCRdb's copy, which holds only in-frame ones; the method was immunoSEQ multiplex PCR. The table includes some 130,000 clones, 85% to 90% detected once. Germline CDR1 SNHLY, CDR2 FYNNEI. CDR3 length: 14 residues. The V end lost 6 bases, the J end lost 1 base, and 12 bases lay between the germline ends. V usage is TRBV2 and J usage is TRBJ1-1; D gene ambiguous. The sequence came from an adult in good health. The sequences come from peripheral blood, collected on day 0 of AZD1222 vaccination. The CDR3 DNA reads TGTGCCAGCAGGGATCTAGGTAGGAACACTGAAGCTTTCTTT. Translated: CASRDLGRNTEAFF.